Reported below is one T cell receptor beta chain. Relative to the germline gene, one junction end is altered; a read error may explain this. CDR3 length: 16 amino acids. Germline values: CDR1 SGHTA, CDR2 FQGNSA. These data belong to a study of CD8+CD57+ T cells in acquired aplastic anemia. The template for TCR beta VDJ and CDR3 sequence profiling was genomic DNA. TCRdb re-derived calls from the reads in MiXCR, one entry per CDR3 protein. This table has approximately 270,000 distinct CDR3 sequences, 45% to 70% appearing once. The chain has TRBV7-2 and TRBJ2-7; 12 bases are shared with TRBD2. The receptor was isolated from a human donor with severe aplastic anemia or a healthy control (not recorded which). The material sequenced was sorted CD4+, CD8+, or CD8+CD57+ T cells (not recorded which) from PBMCs. The CDR3 nucleotides read TGTGCCAGCAGTCCCCAGGTCCTAGCGGGAGGGCGCCTGAGACTATTC. It is translated as CASSPQVLAGGRLRLF.